This T cell receptor beta chain was recovered during a study of blood T cell repertoires in COVID-19. In the original processing: Reference gene primer amplification in the assay estimated nucleated cell counts. Profiled with immunoSEQ multiplex PCR; TCRdb holds only in-frame clones, not every one. That table gives V, J and clone size, and the DNA gave D and trimming. The sample includes approximately 200,000 clones, roughly four fifths seen only once; the top ten take roughly 10%. V shed 4 bases and J shed 1 base, with 12 bases lying between them. Looked up from germline, CDR1 is LGHDT and CDR2 is YNNKEL (reference sequence). The CDR3 loop spans 15 amino acids.

What was sequenced was PBMCs or T cells enriched from blood (not recorded which). This receptor was taken from a man aged 40-49 years who had recovered from COVID-19. The chain carries TRBV3-1 (or the pseudogene TRBV3-2) and TRBJ2-3; D is possibly TRBD2 (5 bases). This CDR3 is CASSPWGEGTDTQYF. For the CDR3, the DNA is TGTGCCAGCAGCCCGTGGGGAGAGGGCACAGATACGCAGTATTTT.